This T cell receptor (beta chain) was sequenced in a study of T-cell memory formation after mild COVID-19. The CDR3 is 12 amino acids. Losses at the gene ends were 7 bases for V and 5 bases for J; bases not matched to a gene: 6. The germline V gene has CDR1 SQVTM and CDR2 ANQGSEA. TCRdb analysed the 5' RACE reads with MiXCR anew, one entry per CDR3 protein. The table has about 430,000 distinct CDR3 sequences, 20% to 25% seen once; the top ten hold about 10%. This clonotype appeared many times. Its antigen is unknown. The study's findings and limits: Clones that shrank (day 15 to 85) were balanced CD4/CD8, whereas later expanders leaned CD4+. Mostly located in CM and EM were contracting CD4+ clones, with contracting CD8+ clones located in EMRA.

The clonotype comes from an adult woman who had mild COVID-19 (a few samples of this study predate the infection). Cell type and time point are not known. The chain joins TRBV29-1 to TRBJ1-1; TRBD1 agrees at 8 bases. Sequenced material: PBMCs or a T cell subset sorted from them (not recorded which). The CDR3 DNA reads TGCAGCGCCCGACAGGGGAGGACTGAAGCTTTCTTT. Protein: CSARQGRTEAFF.